A single sample is the source of the 2 T cell receptor beta chains below, sequenced in a study of long-term antiretroviral therapy in people with HIV. With survey level as its setting, the immunoSEQ assay was v3.0. Measured with immunoSEQ multiplex PCR; TCRdb has only the in-frame clones, and not every one. The sample shows several thousand clones, around 85% of them seen only once. The sample consisted of unsorted PBMCs, taken about 2.6 years before starting antiretroviral therapy. The receptor source for this set is a man aged 35 to 55 with HIV.

V gene TRBV11-2 combines with J gene TRBJ2-7; 7 bases are a match to TRBD1. Looked up from germline, CDR1 is SGHAT and CDR2 is FQNNGV. The CDR3 covers 16 residues. The J segment lost 0 bases and the V segment lost 5 bases, leaving 10 bases of the junction unmatched. As DNA, the CDR3 is TGTGCCAGCAGCGGCCCGGGACAGTTAAGCTCCTACGAGCAGTACTTC. Its protein is CASSGPGQLSSYEQYF.

This CDR3 reads CAGGAGYNEQFF. As DNA, the CDR3 is TGTGCCGGGGGAGCTGGCTACAATGAGCAGTTCTTC. The chain carries TRBV30 and TRBJ2-1; D assignment may be TRBD1 or TRBD2 (5 bases each). From germline, CDR1 is GTSNPN and CDR2 SVGIG (reference sequence). The CDR3 is 12 residues long. Trimming took 8 bases from V and 3 from J, leaving 11 bases between them. The full variable domain, its missing parts supplied by reference TRBV30 and TRBJ2-1, is SQTIHQWPATLVQPVGSPLSLECTVEGTSNPNLYWYRQAAGRGLQLLFYSVGIGQISSEVPQNLSASRPQDRQFILSSKKLLLSDSGFYLCAGGAGYNEQFFGPGTRLTVL.